One T cell receptor beta chain is described in this entry. The clone's antigen remains unknown. Base qualities are missing; no much larger clone stands one base away. From cysteine to phenylalanine, the CDR3 is 13 amino acids long. Of the read, only the CDR3 DNA is kept; its 39 bases are in frame from base 1. From a lookup of the germline V gene, CDR1 and CDR2 are SGDLS and YYNGEE. V is reduced by 0 bases and J by 2 bases, leaving a spacing of 6 bases between them. The CDR3 regions of human TCRbeta chains were analyzed by immunosequencing. Turning to the authors' computational methods: TCRs in the repertoires were matched against a reference library of SARS-CoV-2-specific TCRs that had been generated with the MIRA antigen-specificity platform. Breadth was defined as the fraction of unique TCRs that were SARS-CoV-2-associated. Depth was defined as the fraction of total T cells that were SARS-CoV-2-associated. Using the MIRA data, every spike-specific TCR was mapped to the spike region that the TCR reacted to and assigned to either a CD4 or a CD8 class. Log10-transformed breadth and depth values were compared by one-way ANOVA with Sidak's multiple comparisons tests. Not all clones reach the TCRdb copy of this immuneACCESS table, which keeps in-frame sequences only. Checked studies attribute under half of the gap to unresolved V genes and leave the rest unexplained. V, J and clone size are those of that table, while D and trimming were read from the DNA. Recorded for this sample are some 19,000 clones; 82% of them occurred a single time. Around 41% of the sample is held by the ten biggest clonotypes.

This sample is part of a study of T cell responses to AZD1222 COVID-19 vaccine (dated by TCRdb to the early 2020s). About the investigation overall: Because spike-specific TCR depth and breadth did not differ between the two schedules, AZD1222 recipients who got a second dose at roughly 4 weeks were pooled with those who got a second dose at roughly 12 weeks. TCR sequencing was performed for about 250 trial participants, of whom 200 to 220 were given two doses of AZD1222 and 26 were given two doses of MenACWY control vaccine. Trial participants were enrolled by age into subgroups of 18-55, 56-69 and 70-plus years, and about 150, 27 and 61 TCR-sequenced participants, respectively, were included in these subgroups.

Here is what the overall study found, with its caveats: Spike-specific TCR breadth and depth rose significantly after two AZD1222 doses compared with day 0 and with MenACWY recipients. Only six AZD1222 recipients were SARS-CoV-2 seropositive at baseline, limiting conclusions about previously exposed vaccinees. Reportedly, close to half of the unique spike-specific TCRs recognized epitopes lying outside the regions that are mutated in the B.1.351 and B.1.1.7 variants. Most participants were white British and females outnumbered males, and the authors suggested that clonal diversity may have been underestimated. Because no day 14 peak-response samples were available, the repertoires could be characterized only after the peak T cell response. The 56-69-year group was small, and its depth increase did not reach significance, likely because of low power. The whole spike protein was spanned by vaccine-associated CD4 TCRs, and dominant responses were seen in regions 160-218 and 743-854.

In light of the paper, this sample's time point label describes: baseline before first vaccination. Vaccinee samples were obtained from the UK trials COV001 and COV002, which included a single-blind randomized controlled phase 2/3 trial of AZD1222 (ChAdOx1 nCoV-19) in healthy adults. Trial participant PBMC samples were collected at day 0 and day 28 after the second dose for TCRbeta chain sequencing. The chain is made from TRBV9 and TRBJ2-7, with no confidently assigned D gene. The source is an adult in good health. The material sequenced was peripheral blood, taken on day 0 of AZD1222 vaccination. The CDR3 reads CASSVGDTYEQYF. The DNA reads as follows: TGTGCCAGCAGCGTAGGCGATACCTACGAGCAGTACTTC.